This TCR beta chain was sequenced in a study of T cells in Graves' hyperthyroidism and ophthalmopathy. The TCR beta CDR3 regions underwent amplification using RNA transcripts as the source. HTBI primers were used for first-round RT-PCR of the TCR CDR3. MiXCR, run by TCRdb on the multiplex PCR reads, gives a single entry per CDR3 protein. The table includes 340,000 or so distinct CDR3 sequences, roughly 15% detected once. Regarding this clonotype: The junction and the germline gene differ at one end; a read error may be behind it.

CDR1 DFQATT and CDR2 SNEGSKA come from the germline V gene (reference sequence). This CDR3 has 13 amino acids. Sequencing was done on a sample of blood. V gene TRBV20-1 combines with J gene TRBJ1-2; D unclear. This receptor was taken from a man aged 25 to 45 with Graves' hyperthyroidism. The CDR3, as DNA: TGCAGTGCTAGCATCGGATCTAGGGATGGCTGCACCTTC. Protein sequence: CSASIGSRDGCTF.